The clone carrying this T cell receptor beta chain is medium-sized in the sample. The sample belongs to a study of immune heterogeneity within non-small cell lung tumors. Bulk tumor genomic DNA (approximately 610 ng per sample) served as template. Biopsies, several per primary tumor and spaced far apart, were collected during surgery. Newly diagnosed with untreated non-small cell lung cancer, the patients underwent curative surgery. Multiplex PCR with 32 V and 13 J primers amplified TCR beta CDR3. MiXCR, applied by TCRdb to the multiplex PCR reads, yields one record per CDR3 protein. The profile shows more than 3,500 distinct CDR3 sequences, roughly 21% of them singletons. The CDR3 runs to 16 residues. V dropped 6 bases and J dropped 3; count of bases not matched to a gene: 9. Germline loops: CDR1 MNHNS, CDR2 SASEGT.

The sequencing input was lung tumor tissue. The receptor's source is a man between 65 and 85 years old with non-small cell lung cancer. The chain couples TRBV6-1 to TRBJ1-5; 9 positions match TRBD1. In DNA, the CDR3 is TGTGCCAGCAGCTCTGGGAGGACAGGGGCCAATCAGCCCCAGCATTTT. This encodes CASSSGRTGANQPQHF.